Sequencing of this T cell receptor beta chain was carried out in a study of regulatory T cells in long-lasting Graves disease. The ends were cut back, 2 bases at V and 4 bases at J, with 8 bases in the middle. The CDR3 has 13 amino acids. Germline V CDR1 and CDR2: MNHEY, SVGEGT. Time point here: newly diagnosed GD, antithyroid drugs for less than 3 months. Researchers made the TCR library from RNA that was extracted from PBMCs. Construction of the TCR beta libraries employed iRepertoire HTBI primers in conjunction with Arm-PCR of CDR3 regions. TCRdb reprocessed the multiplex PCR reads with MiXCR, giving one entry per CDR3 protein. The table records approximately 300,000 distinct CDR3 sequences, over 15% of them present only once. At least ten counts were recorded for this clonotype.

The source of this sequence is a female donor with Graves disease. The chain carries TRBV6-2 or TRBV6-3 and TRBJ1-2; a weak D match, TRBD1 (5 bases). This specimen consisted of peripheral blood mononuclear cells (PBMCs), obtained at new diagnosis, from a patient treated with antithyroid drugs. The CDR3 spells CASSYETVYGYTF. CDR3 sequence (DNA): TGTGCCAGCAGTTACGAGACAGTCTATGGCTACACCTTC.